These 3 T cell receptor beta chains originate from one sample sequenced in a study of cytomegalovirus exposure and HLA in healthy donors. PCR involved 60 Vbeta and 13 Jbeta primers. Measured with immunoSEQ multiplex PCR; TCRdb has only the in-frame clones, and not every one. This sample has 150,000 to 200,000 clones, with approximately 79% found just once. The sample consisted of PBMCs. All receptors derive from a man in his forties or fifties in good health and CMV-seronegative.

This chain uses TRBV27 with TRBJ2-2, with 10 bases identical to TRBD2. The junction had 6 bases not matched to a gene; V was cut back by 6 bases and J by 2 bases. The CDR3 loop spans 16 amino acids. Germline V lookup: CDR1 MNHEY, CDR2 SMNVEV (reference sequence). CDR3 amino acids: CASREGLAINTGELFF. The DNA of the CDR3 is TGTGCCAGCAGAGAGGGACTAGCGATTAACACCGGGGAGCTGTTTTTT.

The rearrangement joins TRBV2 to TRBJ2-7; 7 nucleotides align to TRBD1. The CDR3 sequence is 11 residues long. J was trimmed by 4 bases and V by 10 bases; bases with no gene match: 4. Germline-derived CDR1 and CDR2 are SNHLY and FYNNEI. The CDR3 protein is CAIRQGYEQYF. The CDR3 DNA is TGTGCCATTCGACAGGGTTACGAGCAGTACTTC. Variable domain in full (rest from reference TRBV2 and TRBJ2-7): EPEVTQTPSHQVTQMGQEVILRCVPISNHLYFYWYRQILGQKVEFLVSFYNNEISEKSEIFDDQFSVERPDGSNFTLKIRSTKLEDSAMYFCAIRQGYEQYFGPGTRLTVT.

This clone was seen once. V is TRBV7-2 and J is TRBJ2-1; D is perhaps TRBD2 (6 bases). V lost 3 bases to trimming and J lost 10 bases, with 22 bases between them. Germline CDR1 is SGHTA and CDR2 is FQGNSA. This CDR3 region has 16 residues. In nucleotides, the CDR3 is TGTGCCAGCAGCTTTTTTAGCGGAGGCTTCGGAAGCGAGCAGTTCTTC. Amino acids: CASSFFSGGFGSEQFF.